These 9 T cell receptor beta chains were all obtained from the same sample, sequenced in a study of tissue T cells after allogeneic stem cell transplantation. The data were produced by immunoSEQ multiplex PCR, yet TCRdb's version contains in-frame clones alone and is incomplete. The sample holds approximately 45,000 clones, around 70% seen once. The sequenced sample consisted of sorted cells pooled from one or two spleens. The receptor set was obtained from a pool of C57BL/6 mice in good health.

A note on this clone: The genes and germline here are from mouse. The read ends 1 residue before the CDR3 terminus; that terminus is restored from the germline J gene. The chain has TRBV4 and TRBJ2-5; tentatively, D is TRBD1 or TRBD2 (6 bases each). The germline gives CDR1 LGHDT, CDR2 YNNKQL (reference sequence). Trimming removed 5 bases from V and 5 bases from J, with 11 bases in between. This CDR3 comprises 13 residues. CDR3 bases read: TGTGCCAGCAGCGAGGGGGGAGGAGACACCCAGTAC. Amino acid sequence: CASSEGGGDTQY. The full CDR3 protein is CASSEGGGDTQYF.

Worth noting for this clone: Genes and germline are mouse. The read ends 1 residue early relative to the CDR3; the germline J gene fills the gap. This chain links TRBV12-1 with TRBJ1-2, with D hard to call. Germline values: CDR1 SGHSN, CDR2 HYEKVE. The CDR3 totals 14 residues. The germline V and J ends were trimmed by 0 bases and 0 bases, with 7 bases remaining between them. The CDR3 bases that were read are TGTGCCAGCTCTCTCGACACCACAAACTCCGACTACACC. The encoded protein is CASSLDTTNSDYT. The whole CDR3 protein reads CASSLDTTNSDYTF.

Concerning this clone: Gene names are the mouse ones. The observed sequence ends 1 residue before the CDR3 terminus, with the missing tail filled in from the germline J gene. The rearrangement uses TRBV4 and TRBJ1-1, with D maybe TRBD1 (6 bases). V was cut by 4 bases and J by 3 bases, with 12 bases left in between. This CDR3 comprises 14 residues. Germline V gene sequence: CDR1 LGHDT, CDR2 YNNKQL (reference sequence). The DNA read from the CDR3 is TGTGCCAGCAGCTTCACAGGGCTAGACACAGAAGTCTTC. Amino acid sequence: CASSFTGLDTEVF. The entire CDR3 is CASSFTGLDTEVFF.

Notes on this clone: Gene names and germline match the mouse. Coverage ceases 1 residue before the CDR3 finishes, and the germline J gene fills in the end. The V gene is TRBV16, the J gene TRBJ2-2; TRBD1 aligns across 7 bases. The germline V gene has CDR1 SGHSA and CDR2 FRNQAP. The V and J ends lost 5 bases and 2 bases, in that order; junction bases with no gene match: 5. CDR3 length: 15 amino acids. CDR3 region: CASSPSTGNTGQLYF. The sequenced CDR3 bases are TGTGCAAGCAGCCCCTCGACAGGGAACACCGGGCAGCTCTAC.

In this sample, this clone turned up a few times. Genes and germline are mouse. Read sequence stops 1 residue before the CDR3 end, and the germline J gene provides the missing end. The V and J genes are TRBV5 and TRBJ2-7; 8 nucleotides agree with TRBD2. Trimming at V came to 3 bases and at J to 4 bases, leaving 2 bases not matched to a gene. CDR3 length: 13 amino acids. Germline CDR1 and CDR2: LGHNA and YNLKQL (reference sequence). This CDR3 is CASSQWGGYEQYF. The CDR3 DNA, read in part, is TGTGCCAGCAGCCAGTGGGGGGGGTATGAACAGTAC.

In regard to this clone: The gene symbols are mouse symbols. Coverage ceases 1 residue before the CDR3 finishes, and the germline J gene fills in the end. The chain carries TRBV2 and TRBJ2-7, with 8 bases lining up with TRBD1. V gave up 0 bases and J gave up 0 bases; unmatched junction bases: 7. The CDR3 runs 17 residues. Germline V CDR1 and CDR2: LGHNA, YSYQKL. The CDR3 spells CASSQEDRAGVSYEQYF. Partial CDR3 DNA: TGTGCCAGCAGCCAAGAGGACAGGGCGGGGGTCTCCTATGAACAGTAC.

A word on this clone: The gene names here belong to mouse. Read sequence stops 1 residue before the CDR3 end, and the germline J gene provides the missing end. The chain employs TRBV24 and TRBJ2-4; 12 bases are shared with TRBD2. In germline, CDR1 is KGHTA, CDR2 FRNEEI. Trimming at V came to 5 bases and at J to 1 base, leaving 1 base not matched to a gene. The CDR3 sequence is 15 residues long. Incomplete CDR3 DNA: TGTGCCAGCAGTTGGGACTGGGGGGGTCAAAACACCTTGTAC. Residues: CASSWDWGGQNTLY. The CDR3, in full, reads CASSWDWGGQNTLYF.

Only one count was recorded for this clone. The gene names here belong to mouse. With the read ending 1 residue before the CDR3 end, the germline J gene is used to fill in that end. This chain joins TRBV3 and TRBJ2-1; the match to TRBD2 covers 10 bases. The V gene's germline CDR1 is SNHLY and CDR2 FYNGKV (reference sequence). The junction had 6 bases not matched to a gene; V was cut back by 4 bases and J by 0 bases. This CDR3 is built from 17 residues. CDR3 DNA (partial): TGTGCCAGCAGCTCCAGACTGGGGGGATATAACTATGCTGAGCAGTTC. Protein: CASSSRLGGYNYAEQF. The CDR3 reads in full as CASSSRLGGYNYAEQFF.

On this clone: The gene symbols are mouse symbols. The CDR3 end is not reached by the read, which stops 1 residue before it; the germline J gene fills it in. The chain employs TRBV13-3 and TRBJ1-1, with a possible D match to TRBD1 (6 bases). The CDR3 has 12 residues. Germline values: CDR1 NNHDY, CDR2 SYVADS. V was pared by 2 bases and J by 9 bases, with 11 bases between. CDR3 region: CASSDRGEKVFF. CDR3 bases read: TGTGCCAGCAGTGACAGGGGCGAGAAAGTCTTC.